This T cell receptor beta chain was recorded in a study of blood T cell repertoires in COVID-19. The overall study: Nucleic acid was either cDNA or gDNA, and it came from T cells, B-cell-depleted T cells, or PBMCs.

Up to 2 weeks before entering the study, exposed participants had met a COVID-19 case. Method: immunoSEQ multiplex PCR; TCRdb's copy keeps in-frame clones and lacks some. The table records about 160,000 clones, about 90% of them present only once. This CDR3 has 18 residues. V shed 5 bases and J 3 bases; nucleotides not matched to a gene: 15. Germline lookup yields CDR1 MNHEY and CDR2 SMNVEV (reference sequence). The receptor was isolated from a woman in her forties who had been exposed to COVID-19. The chain carries TRBV27 and TRBJ1-5, with 8 bases matching TRBD1. The sequenced material came from PBMCs or T cells enriched from blood (not recorded which). CDR3 sequence (DNA): TGTGCCAGCAGTCCTTTTCCACCGACAGGGGAGGTCAATCAGCCCCAGCATTTT. Amino acids: CASSPFPPTGEVNQPQHF.